Below are 21 T cell receptor beta chains sequenced from a single sample in a study of tumor-infiltrating lymphocytes in primary liver carcinoma. Starting from roughly 540 ng of total RNA, TCR beta cDNA was produced with a primer in the constant region. Investigators got TCR beta libraries out of three nested multiplex PCR rounds, done with slightly modified ARM-PCR. The study ran its first two PCR rounds for around 10 cycles each, using TRBV1-TRBV30 forward primers and a C-beta reverse primer. MiXCR, run by TCRdb on the multiplex PCR reads, gives a single entry per CDR3 protein. The data contain about 75,000 distinct CDR3 sequences, roughly 72% of them singletons. Joint extraction of RNA and DNA used roughly 19-32 mg of bulk tissue that was unsorted. Material for sequencing was tumor-adjacent normal liver tissue. The receptors here all came from a man aged 40-49 years with primary liver carcinoma and hepatitis B virus infection.

There are many counts of this clonotype. This rearrangement joins TRBV6-2 or TRBV6-3 to TRBJ2-1, with 12 positions matching TRBD2. The CDR3 is 14 amino acids. V shed 4 bases and J 8 bases; nucleotides not matched to a gene: 3. Per germline, CDR1 MNHEY and CDR2 SVGEGT. CDR3: CASSSGLAGHEQFF. The CDR3 coding sequence is TGTGCCAGCAGTTCAGGACTAGCGGGGCATGAGCAGTTCTTC.

In regard to this clonotype: The CDR3 does not end in the conserved phenylalanine or tryptophan, so this is likely a read error. This chain links TRBV4-1 with TRBJ2-3; 7 nucleotides align to TRBD2. The CDR3 has 15 residues. CDR1 is MGHRA, CDR2 YSYEKL, per germline. Losses at the gene ends were 3 bases for V and 6 bases for J; bases not matched to a gene: 9. The CDR3, as DNA: TGCGCCAGCAGCCATGGACTAGGGAGGTGGGATACGCAGTATCTT. This translates into CASSHGLGRWDTQYL.

This clonotype was seen only a few times. The chain is built from TRBV19 and TRBJ1-5; the D is unclear. Per the germline V gene, CDR1 is LNHDA and CDR2 is SQIVND (reference sequence). The V end lost 4 bases, the J end lost 3 bases, and 7 bases lay between the germline ends. The CDR3 spans 13 residues. The CDR3 DNA reads TGTGCCAGTAGTAAAGGGTACAATCAGCCCCAGCATTTT. Its translation is CASSKGYNQPQHF.

Turning to this clonotype: The final CDR3 position lacks the conserved phenylalanine or tryptophan, pointing to a likely read error. This rearrangement joins TRBV11-2 to TRBJ2-1; D is unresolved. V lost 4 bases, J lost 4 bases, and 8 bases lay in between. Germline V gene data show CDR1 as SGHAT and CDR2 as FQNNGV. The CDR3 covers 13 residues. CDR3 DNA: TGTGCCAGCAGCTCAGAATTATACAATGAGCAGTTCCTC. This translates into CASSSELYNEQFL.

A word on this clonotype: This may come from a read error, since a much larger clone is one base off. The chain carries TRBV5-1 and TRBJ2-1; 7 nucleotides agree with TRBD2. CDR3 size: 15 residues. Germline loops: CDR1 SGHRS, CDR2 YFSETQ. The V and J ends lost 3 bases and 1 base, in that order; junction bases with no gene match: 4. The CDR3 nucleotides read TGCGCCAGCAGCTGTGGACTAGTATCCTACAATGAGCAGTTCTTC. Translating it yields CASSCGLVSYNEQFF.

The chain joins TRBV6-2 or TRBV6-3 to TRBJ2-7; TRBD2 agrees at 8 bases. This CDR3 contains 14 residues. Trimming at V came to 0 bases and at J to 2 bases, leaving 0 bases not matched to a gene. The V gene's germline CDR1 is MNHEY and CDR2 SVGEGT. Here the CDR3 reads CASSYSTSAYEQYF. The CDR3 DNA reads TGTGCCAGCAGTTACTCGACTAGCGCCTACGAGCAGTACTTC.

Concerning this clonotype itself: Its ends do not fully match the called genes, so a read error is possible. The V and J genes are TRBV4-1 and TRBJ2-2; D is perhaps TRBD1 or TRBD2 (7 bases each). Germline values: CDR1 MGHRA, CDR2 YSYEKL. This CDR3 is built from 16 residues. The CDR3 DNA follows: TGCGTCAGCAGCCAAGACGTCCAGGGGGGGCACGGGGAGTTGTTTTTT. This sequence encodes CVSSQDVQGGHGELFF.

Worth noting for this clonotype: One end of the junction varies from germline; a read error may be responsible. This chain joins TRBV7-8 and TRBJ2-7; 10 nucleotides match TRBD1. CDR3 size: 14 residues. CDR1 and CDR2 (germline): SGHVS, FQNEAQ. This CDR3 reads CASSLGYRDRGQYF. The DNA for the CDR3 is TGTGCTAGCAGCTTAGGGTACAGGGACAGGGGCCAGTACTTC. The full variable domain, completed using reference TRBV7-8 and TRBJ2-7, is GAGVSQSPRYKVAKRGQDVALRCDPISGHVSLFWYQQALGQGPEFLTYFQNEAQLDKSGLPSDRFFAERPEGSVSTLKIQRTQQEDSAVYLCASSLGYRDRGQYFGPGTRLTVT.

A remark on this clonotype: A much larger clone is a single base away; this may be a read error. Without the conserved terminal phenylalanine or tryptophan, this CDR3 likely stems from a read error. CDR3 region: CAILPSSGSTDTQYL. CDR3 in DNA: TGTGCCATCCTCCCATCTAGCGGGAGCACAGATACGCAGTATTTG. V gene TRBV28 combines with J gene TRBJ2-3; 8 bases are a match to TRBD2. The ends lost 10 bases at V and 0 bases at J; junction bases unmatched: 9. Per the germline V gene, CDR1 is MDHEN and CDR2 is SYDVKM. The CDR3 covers 15 residues.

Notes on this clonotype: Compared with germline, one end of the junction differs, possibly owing to a read error. This chain links TRBV11-2 with TRBJ2-5, with D hard to call. The CDR3 loop spans 18 amino acids. Germline V CDR1 and CDR2: SGHAT, FQNNGV. The CDR3 loop is CASRLDPWSNGRGETQYF. CDR3 sequence (DNA): TGTGCCAGCAGATTAGATCCGTGGTCTAACGGTAGAGGAGAGACCCAGTACTTC.

The V gene is TRBV29-1, the J gene TRBJ1-1; possibly TRBD1 for D (6 bases). CDR1 is SQVTM and CDR2 is ANQGSEA in the germline V gene. The V and J ends lost 0 bases and 4 bases respectively, with 15 bases between them. The CDR3 loop spans 15 amino acids. The CDR3 region is CSVEDSQGWGTEAFF. The CDR3 nucleotides are TGCAGCGTTGAAGATAGTCAGGGGTGGGGCACTGAAGCTTTCTTT.

On this clonotype: One end of the junction fails to match germline, which may point to a read error. The DNA for the CDR3 is TGTGCCATCAGGGATTCCAGGGTTCTACCCGATGGGTCCACTGAAGTTTTCTTT. Protein: CAIRDSRVLPDGSTEVFF. V gene TRBV10-3 combines with J gene TRBJ1-1; tentatively, D is TRBD1 (5 bases). The CDR3 loop spans 18 amino acids. Germline CDR1 is ENHRY and CDR2 is SYGVKD.

Ten or more counts support this clonotype. The chain carries TRBV7-9 and TRBJ2-3, with TRBD1 matching over 7 bases. Trimming at V came to 8 bases and at J to 6 bases, leaving 11 bases not matched to a gene. This CDR3 region has 14 residues. CDR1 and CDR2 from the germline V gene are SEHNR and FQNEAQ (reference sequence). CDR3 loop: CASLRQGGLDTQYF. For the CDR3, the DNA is TGTGCCAGCTTGCGACAGGGCGGTTTGGATACGCAGTATTTT.

This clonotype was counted ten times or more. The chain is built from TRBV24-1 and TRBJ2-5; perhaps TRBD2 as D (5 bases). Trimming left V 6 bases short and J 2 bases short, with 12 bases between. Germline CDR1 KGHDR, CDR2 SFDVKD. The CDR3 consists of 14 residues. The CDR3 region has the DNA TGTGCCACCAGTCACACGGGATTACAAGAGACCCAGTACTTC. Its protein is CATSHTGLQETQYF.

This clonotype has just one count. Germline is not matched at one junction end, which may reflect a read error. This sequence joins TRBV5-6 and TRBJ1-2, with TRBD1 as a possible D gene (5 bases). The CDR3 loop spans 11 amino acids. Germline lookup yields CDR1 SGHDT and CDR2 YYEEEE. This CDR3 reads CACSSGEGYTF. CDR3 nucleotides: TGTGCCTGCAGCTCGGGGGAAGGCTACACCTTC.

A single count supports this clonotype. Its ends do not fully match the called genes, so a read error is possible. The J gene is TRBJ2-1, the V gene TRBV11-2; the D is unclear. The CDR3 contains 15 residues. Germline loops: CDR1 SGHAT, CDR2 FQNNGV. The CDR3: CASSVPLGYCNEHFF. The CDR3 bases are TGTGCCAGCAGCGTCCCCCTGGGGTACTGCAATGAGCATTTCTTC.

Details on this clonotype: A much larger clone lies a single base off, so this may be a read error. The gene calls are TRBV6-4 and TRBJ2-6; D is unresolved. Trimming stripped 3 bases from V and 2 bases from J, with 8 bases between. From germline, CDR1 is MRHNA and CDR2 SNTAGT. This CDR3 region has 15 residues. The CDR3 sequence: CASSESLPGANVLTF. The CDR3 bases are TGTGCCAGCAGTGAGAGCTTACCTGGGGCCAACGTCCTGACTTTC.

Remarks on this clonotype: The junction departs from germline at one end; a sequencing error may be responsible. The rearrangement joins TRBV4-2 to TRBJ2-3, with 7 nucleotides matching TRBD2. The CDR3 has 16 residues. Germline V CDR1 and CDR2: LGHNA, YNFKEQ. CDR3 amino acids: CASSQELAPRTDTRYF. The CDR3 bases are TGTGCCAGCAGCCAAGAACTAGCGCCACGCACGGATACGCGGTATTTT.

Remarks on this clonotype: The junction departs from germline at one end; a sequencing error may be responsible. The chain is built from TRBV4-1 and TRBJ2-7; unclear D gene. The CDR3 is made up of 15 amino acids. The germline V gene encodes CDR1 MGHRA and CDR2 YSYEKL. CDR3 in DNA: TGCACCAGCAGCCATGCTGGCAGTACCCCCTACGAGCAGTACTTC. This encodes CTSSHAGSTPYEQYF.

Remarks on this clonotype: One junction end disagrees with the germline gene, perhaps due to a read error. The chain joins TRBV6-6 to TRBJ2-2; weak D call: TRBD2 (5 bases). Germline CDR1 MNHNY, CDR2 SVGAGI (reference sequence). The CDR3 length is 13 residues. The CDR3 region is CASSVTNTGKLFF. The CDR3 DNA follows: TGTGCCAGCAGTGTAACGAACACCGGGAAGCTGTTTTTT.

About this clonotype: This may arise from a read error, as a much more abundant clone is one base away. No conserved phenylalanine or tryptophan ends this CDR3, so it is likely a read error. The CDR3 bases are TGCGCCAGCAGCTTGGGCATAACAGGGCCCCAAGAGACCCAGTACTTA. Protein sequence: CASSLGITGPQETQYL. This rearrangement joins TRBV5-1 to TRBJ2-5; possible D gene TRBD1, 6 bases. This CDR3 region has 16 residues. V dropped 0 bases and J dropped 1 base, with 13 bases sitting between them. Germline CDR1 SGHRS, CDR2 YFSETQ.